The entry that follows covers one T cell receptor beta chain sequence. TCRdb's table, derived via immunoSEQ multiplex PCR, lists solely in-frame clones and lacks some. In the table there are roughly 77,000 clones, roughly 80% of which are singletons. The data were obtained in a study of blood T cell repertoires in COVID-19. CDR1 and CDR2 from the germline V gene are SNHLY and FYNNEI. V shed 6 bases and J shed 5 bases, with 11 bases lying between them. This CDR3 comprises 14 residues. The chain joins TRBV2 to TRBJ1-6; a possible D gene is TRBD1 (5 bases). This clonotype was obtained from a human donor in a cohort sampled during active COVID-19. Sequenced: peripheral blood. The CDR3 reads CASRPTVNNSPLHF. The CDR3, as DNA: TGTGCCAGCAGGCCGACAGTCAATAATTCACCCCTCCACTTT. The full variable domain, completed using reference TRBV2 and TRBJ1-6, is EPEVTQTPSHQVTQMGQEVILRCVPISNHLYFYWYRQILGQKVEFLVSFYNNEISEKSEIFDDQFSVERPDGSNFTLKIRSTKLEDSAMYFCASRPTVNNSPLHFGNGTRLTVT.